This T cell receptor (beta chain) was identified in a study of shared clonotypes between healthy human individuals. With 4 bases removed from V and 2 bases from J, the gap between germline ends came to 15 bases. The length of the CDR3 is 16 residues. Germline CDR1 and CDR2: SGHDN and FVKESK. On this clone itself: Its antigen is unidentified.

Study-wide points: When naive CD4 clonotypes were compared across a few donors, 4% to 6.5% were shared. Across subsets, estimated richness was generally greater for naive than for memory populations.

Donors, without exception, were Caucasian adults residing in Nashville, Tennessee. Investigators divided CD4+ cells into CD45RA+ naive and CD45RA-negative memory subsets. Here immunoSEQ multiplex PCR was the method, and the copy in TCRdb shows in-frame clones only, minus some. The sample contains fewer than 2.5 million clones, over 85% of which appear only once. V is TRBV14 and J is TRBJ1-3; no clear D gene. This sequence originates from a young man in good health. Some clones in this sample may be carry-over from other donors' samples. Sequences were obtained from naive CD4+ T cells from PBMCs. Subset specified: CD45RA+ positively selected. The CDR3 is CASSPPPRRAGNTIYF. In DNA form, the CDR3 reads TGTGCCAGCAGCCCACCCCCACGTAGGGCTGGAAACACCATATATTTT.